Presented here are 10 T cell receptor beta chains from one specimen sequenced in a study of monozygotic twins with inflammatory bowel disease. TCRdb reprocessed the 5' RACE reads and keeps a single row for each CDR3 protein, giving no DNA. The sample is made up of some 150,000 distinct CDR3 sequences, and the top ten hold more than 1% of it. The sample consisted of blood. Every receptor here comes from a human donor with ulcerative colitis or Crohn's disease, or a healthy co-twin of an affected twin (not recorded which).

This chain uses TRBV18 with TRBJ1-2; TCRdb's D gene call, TRBD1, goes unchecked for lack of DNA. The CDR3 runs to 16 residues. Germline CDR1 and CDR2: KGHSH and LQKENI. CDR3 sequence reads: CASSPRDRDSNYGYTF.

V usage is TRBV11-2 and J usage is TRBJ2-1; there is no DNA to check the TCRdb D call of TRBD2. The CDR3 spans 19 residues. Germline-derived CDR1 and CDR2 are SGHAT and FQNNGV. The CDR3 sequence is CASRRLSEREAPYYNEQFF. The full variable domain, rest sourced from reference TRBV11-2 and TRBJ2-1, is EAGVAQSPRYKIIEKRQSVAFWCNPISGHATLYWYQQILGQGPKLLIQFQNNGVVDDSQLPKDRFSAERLKGVDSTLKIQPAKLEDSAVYLCASRRLSEREAPYYNEQFFGPGTRLTVL.

This rearrangement joins TRBV12-3 or TRBV12-4 to TRBJ1-4; no DNA is available, so the TRBD1 call from TCRdb remains unchecked. This CDR3 comprises 16 residues. The CDR3 sequence: CASSFGGAATNEKLFF.

V gene TRBV19 combines with J gene TRBJ1-1; TCRdb lists TRBD1, though no DNA is available to test this call. There are 15 residues in the CDR3. The germline V gene has CDR1 LNHDA and CDR2 SQIVND (reference sequence). This CDR3 is CASTNPQGVRTEAFF. The variable domain in full, completed from reference TRBV19 and TRBJ1-1, reads DGGITQSPKYLFRKEGQNVTLSCEQNLNHDAMYWYRQDPGQGLRLIYYSQIVNDFQKGDIAEGYSVSREKKESFPLTVTSAQKNPTAFYLCASTNPQGVRTEAFFGQGTRLTVV.

The V call is TRBV11-2, the J call TRBJ1-4. The CDR3 has 15 residues. CDR1 is SGHAT, CDR2 FQNNGV, per germline. This CDR3 reads CASSSYRATNEKLFF.

V gene TRBV20-1 combines with J gene TRBJ2-2; the TCRdb call, TRBD2, lacks DNA for checking. The CDR3 runs to 15 residues. Germline lookup yields CDR1 DFQATT and CDR2 SNEGSKA (reference sequence). CDR3 sequence: CSASFSGSNTGELFF.

The chain uses TRBV4-3 and TRBJ1-5. The germline V gene encodes CDR1 LGHNA and CDR2 YSLEER. The CDR3 covers 15 residues. CDR3 protein: CASSQGIPFNQPQHF.

The V call is TRBV5-1, the J call TRBJ2-2; TCRdb designates TRBD2, a call that cannot be tested without DNA. This CDR3 is built from 16 residues. Germline-derived CDR1 and CDR2 are SGHRS and YFSETQ. The chain's CDR3 is CASSFETTSNTGELFF.

The V call is TRBV27, the J call TRBJ1-5. The CDR3 loop spans 13 amino acids. CDR1 and CDR2 (germline): MNHEY, SMNVEV (reference sequence). The CDR3 region is CASSLGWNQPQHF.

The chain joins TRBV3-1 to TRBJ1-4; there is no DNA to check the TCRdb D call of TRBD1. Germline V lookup: CDR1 LGHDT, CDR2 YNNKEL (reference sequence). The CDR3 runs to 16 residues. CDR3 amino acids: CASSQDFQGSEEKLFF.